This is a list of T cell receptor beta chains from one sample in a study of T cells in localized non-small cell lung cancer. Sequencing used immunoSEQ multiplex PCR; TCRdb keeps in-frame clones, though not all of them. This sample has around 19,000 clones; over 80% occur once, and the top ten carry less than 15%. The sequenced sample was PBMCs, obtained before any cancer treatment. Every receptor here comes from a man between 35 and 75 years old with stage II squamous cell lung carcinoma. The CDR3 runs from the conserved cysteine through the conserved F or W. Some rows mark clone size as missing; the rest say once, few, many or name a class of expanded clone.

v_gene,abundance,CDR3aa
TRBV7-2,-,CASSEAAGTIRDTQYF
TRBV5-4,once,CASSFTDTQYF
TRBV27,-,CASSLRGFRDSPSITGNTIYF
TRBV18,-,CASSPDQGTAEEKLFF
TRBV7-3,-,CASSPSGGIPNYGYTF
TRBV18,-,CASSLKSSGSTYEQYF
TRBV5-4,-,CASSLVSGRMRTGELFF
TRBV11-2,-,CASSLESGYYNEQFF
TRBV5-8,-,CASSLVPVAQFF
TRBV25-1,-,CASSEPGTGEKLFF
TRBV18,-,CASSVSRSGSAGELFF
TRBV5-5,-,CASSQPQGVAEAFF
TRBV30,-,CAWSRQGAHLVNEQFF
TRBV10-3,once,CAISESKLVGGSLF
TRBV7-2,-,CASSLNRDYEQYF
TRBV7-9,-,CASSGNGMNTEAFF